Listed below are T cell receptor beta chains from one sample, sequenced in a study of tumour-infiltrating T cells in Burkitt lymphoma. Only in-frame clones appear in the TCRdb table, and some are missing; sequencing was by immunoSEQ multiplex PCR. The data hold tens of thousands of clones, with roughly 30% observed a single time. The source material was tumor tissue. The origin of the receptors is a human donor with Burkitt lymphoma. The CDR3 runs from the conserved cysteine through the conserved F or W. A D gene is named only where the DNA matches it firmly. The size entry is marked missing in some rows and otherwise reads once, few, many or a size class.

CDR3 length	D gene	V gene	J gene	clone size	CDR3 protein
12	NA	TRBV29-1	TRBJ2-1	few	CSARDINNEQFF
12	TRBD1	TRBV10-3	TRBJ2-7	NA	CATGQGFLEQYF
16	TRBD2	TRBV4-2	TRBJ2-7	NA	CASSQGTSGEVYEQYF
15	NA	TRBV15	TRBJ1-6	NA	CATSGGPSYNSPLHF
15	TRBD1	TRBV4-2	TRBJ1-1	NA	CASSQAGGSYAEAFF
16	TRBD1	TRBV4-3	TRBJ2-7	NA	CASSQALQTGSDEQYF
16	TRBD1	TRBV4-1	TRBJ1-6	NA	CASSQDPTGVFSPLHF
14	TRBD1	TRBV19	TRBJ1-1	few	CASRDRGWNTEAFF
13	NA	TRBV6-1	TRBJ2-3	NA	CASSEGWEDTQYF
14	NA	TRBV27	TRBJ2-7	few	CASRTSAGSYEQYF
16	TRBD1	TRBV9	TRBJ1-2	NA	CASSGSGQRLNYGYTF
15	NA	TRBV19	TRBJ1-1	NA	CASMNRYLGGTEAFF
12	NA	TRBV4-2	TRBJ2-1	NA	CASSQLSDEQFF
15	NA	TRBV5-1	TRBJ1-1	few	CASSLGPEGWTEAFF
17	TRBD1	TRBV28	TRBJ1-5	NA	CASSLGQEHYSNQPQHF
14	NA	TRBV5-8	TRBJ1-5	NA	CASSLEQGNQPQHF
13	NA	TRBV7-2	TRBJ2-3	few	CATTNVGADTQYF
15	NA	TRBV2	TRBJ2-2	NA	CASKTGQRNTGELFF
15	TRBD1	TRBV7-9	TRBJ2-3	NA	CASSYGTGGADTQYF
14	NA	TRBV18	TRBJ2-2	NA	CASSGNADTGELFF
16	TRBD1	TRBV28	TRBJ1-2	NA	CASSSGTGGIPYGYTF
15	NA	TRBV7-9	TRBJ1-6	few	CASTDGGRKNSPLHF
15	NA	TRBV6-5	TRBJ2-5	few	CASRDTGGPQETQYF
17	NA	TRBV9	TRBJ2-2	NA	CASSVGMGRVNTGELFF
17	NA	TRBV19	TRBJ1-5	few	CASSIRSRGWSNQPQHF
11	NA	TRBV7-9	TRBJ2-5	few	CASSTWGAQYF
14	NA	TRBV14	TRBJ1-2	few	CASSQVLARDGYTF